Sequencing of this T cell receptor (beta chain) was carried out in a study of OX40 agonist ivuxolimab in advanced cancers. TCRdb's table, derived via immunoSEQ multiplex PCR, lists solely in-frame clones and lacks some. This sample has about 80,000 clones; more than 70% occur once, and the top ten carry roughly 0.44%. This CDR3 spans 13 amino acids. Germline CDR1 reads LNHDA; CDR2 reads SQIVND (reference sequence). V lost 3 bases and J lost 4, with 9 bases in between. Comments on this clone: Other DNA sequences in this sample translate to the same CDR3.

This sample comprised CD4+ or CD8+ T cells sorted from blood, obtained in a trial of the OX40 agonist ivuxolimab. The J gene is TRBJ1-1, the V gene TRBV19; D gene uncertain. The origin of this receptor is an adult with an advanced solid tumor such as melanoma, head and neck, liver or kidney cancer. The CDR3 coding sequence is TGTGCCAGTAGTATTCCCAGAAGCACTGAAGCTTTCTTT. Residues: CASSIPRSTEAFF.